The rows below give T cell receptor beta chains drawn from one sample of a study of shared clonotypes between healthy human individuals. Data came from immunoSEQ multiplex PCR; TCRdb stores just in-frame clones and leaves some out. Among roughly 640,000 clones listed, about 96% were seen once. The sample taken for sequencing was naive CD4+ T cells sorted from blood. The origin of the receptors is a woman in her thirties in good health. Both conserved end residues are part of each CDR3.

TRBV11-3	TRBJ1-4	CASSLTGTGGNEKLFF
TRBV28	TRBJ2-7	CASSPSTGPSYEQYF
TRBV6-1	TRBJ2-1	CASSEARTSGRFYNEQFF
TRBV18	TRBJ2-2	CASSTLQGSGRTGELFF
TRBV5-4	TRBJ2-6	CASSGTAVASGANVLTF
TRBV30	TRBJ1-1	CAWIPTLTTEAFF
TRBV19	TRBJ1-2	CASREQGPRGYGYTF
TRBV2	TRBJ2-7	CASRGLAGTYEQYF
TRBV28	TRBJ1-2	CATAGFYGYTF
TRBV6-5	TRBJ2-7	CASSYSLDFEQYF
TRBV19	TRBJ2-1	CASRDGSSYNEQFF
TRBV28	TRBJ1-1	CASREASLGTEAFF
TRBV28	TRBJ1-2	CASSLPTGANYGYTF
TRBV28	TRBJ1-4	CASPIKRTGVNEKLFF
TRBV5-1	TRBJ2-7	CASSGRISEQYF
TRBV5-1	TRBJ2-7	CASSLAGILAGSYEQYF
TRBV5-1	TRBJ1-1	CASSPWTDMNTEAFF
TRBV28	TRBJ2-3	CASITGGHYSSTDTQYF
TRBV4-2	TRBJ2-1	CASSPTSYNEQFF
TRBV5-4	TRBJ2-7	CASSSASGSSYEQYF
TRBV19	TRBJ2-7	CASSALDSSYEQYF
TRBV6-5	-	CASSPSSGLPHEQYF
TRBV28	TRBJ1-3	CASSFVDTIYF
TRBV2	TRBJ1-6	CASSDRQANSPLHF
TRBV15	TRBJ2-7	CATSRDLPRSYEQYF
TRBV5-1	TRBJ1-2	CASRPGTGPNYGYTF
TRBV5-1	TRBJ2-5	CASSLLGQGEETQYF
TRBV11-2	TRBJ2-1	CASSLDQARGQFF
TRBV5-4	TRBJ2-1	CASNRLEGVVGEQFF
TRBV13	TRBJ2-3	CASSPRLGPSTDTQYF
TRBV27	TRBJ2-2	CASKLAFSTGELFF
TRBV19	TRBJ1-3	CASSIIGGRSGNTIYF
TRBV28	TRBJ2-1	CASGLLGEREFF
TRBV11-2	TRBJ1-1	CASSLGRTEAFF
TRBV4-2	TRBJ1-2	CASSQPEEAGYTF
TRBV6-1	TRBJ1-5	CASGPFRGPQHF
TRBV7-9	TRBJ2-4	CASSLAGPLNIQYF
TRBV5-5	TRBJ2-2	CASSLAVGELFF
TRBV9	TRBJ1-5	CASSVGQVWRSNQPQHF
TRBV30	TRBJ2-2	CAWSLPDQNTGELFF
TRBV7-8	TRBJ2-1	CASSLENEQFF
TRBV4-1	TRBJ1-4	CASSQGDRGHEKLFF
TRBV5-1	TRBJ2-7	CASSPGPGLAGYEQYF
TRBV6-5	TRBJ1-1	CASRTGQGWPEAFF
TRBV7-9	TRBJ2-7	CASSFSRPGQGAREQYF
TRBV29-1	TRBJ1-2	CSAKRAGAHGYTF
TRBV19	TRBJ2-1	CASSIPYRTLAYNEQFF
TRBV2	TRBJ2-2	CASSVQGGTGELFF
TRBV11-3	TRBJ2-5	CASSLRDQETQYF
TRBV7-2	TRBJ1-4	CASSFRDGNEKLFF
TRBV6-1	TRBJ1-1	CASRATGNTEAFF
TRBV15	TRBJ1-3	CATSLDSGAGNTIYF
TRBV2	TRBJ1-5	CASRGRDSNQPQHF
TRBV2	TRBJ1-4	CASSGHATNEKLFF